Each of the 18 T cell receptor beta chains below was sequenced from the same sample in a study of blood T cell repertoires in COVID-19. Libraries were prepared by immunoSEQ multiplex PCR; TCRdb keeps only in-frame clonotypes and omits some of them. Of 140,000 to 150,000 clones listed, approximately 84% are singletons. Sequenced input: peripheral blood. These receptors all stem from a woman aged 60-75 years with acute or convalescent COVID-19.

V is TRBV5-1 and J is TRBJ2-1; 8 bases line up with TRBD2. Trimming removed 4 bases from V and 4 bases from J; junction bases left unmatched: 10. This CDR3 has 16 amino acids. From germline, CDR1 is SGHRS and CDR2 YFSETQ. As DNA, the CDR3 is TGCGCCAGCAGCGGCGGTAGCGGGGAGAGGTACAATGAGCAGTTCTTC. The encoded protein is CASSGGSGERYNEQFF.

This chain links TRBV20-1 with TRBJ2-7; D is perhaps TRBD2 (5 bases). There are 14 residues in the CDR3. V gave up 3 bases and J gave up 2 bases, with 14 bases separating them. Germline CDR1 DFQATT, CDR2 SNEGSKA (reference sequence). The DNA for the CDR3 is TGCAGTGCTAGTGCGGAGGTGGGGACCTACGAGCAGTACTTC. Protein product: CSASAEVGTYEQYF.

This chain uses TRBV7-9 with TRBJ2-7; D not certain. The CDR3 consists of 12 residues. CDR1 and CDR2 from the germline V gene are SEHNR and FQNEAQ (reference sequence). V shed 4 bases and J shed 0 bases, with 4 bases lying between them. CDR3 residues: CASSSVSYEQYF. The CDR3 bases are TGTGCCAGCAGCTCGGTCTCCTACGAGCAGTACTTC.

This chain links TRBV19 with TRBJ2-1; D possibly corresponds to TRBD2 (5 bases). The CDR3 is made up of 16 amino acids. Per the germline V gene, CDR1 is LNHDA and CDR2 is SQIVND (reference sequence). Trimming cost V 0 bases and J 4 bases, with 13 bases left between them. The CDR3: CASSIDHQRRYNEQFF. In nucleotides, the CDR3 is TGTGCCAGTAGTATAGATCACCAGCGGAGATACAATGAGCAGTTCTTC.

This clone was seen more than once but under ten times. The chain combines TRBV27 with TRBJ1-3; D remains ambiguous. The CDR3 has 14 residues. V was trimmed by 3 bases and J by 1 base, leaving 7 bases between them. Germline lookup yields CDR1 MNHEY and CDR2 SMNVEV (reference sequence). The CDR3 DNA follows: TGTGCCAGCAGTTTTGGCGGTTCTGGAAACACCATATATTTT. This encodes CASSFGGSGNTIYF.

The chain joins TRBV10-3 to TRBJ2-2; 7 bases line up with TRBD2. J was trimmed by 2 bases and V by 6 bases; bases with no gene match: 3. The CDR3 runs 14 residues. Germline CDR1 and CDR2: ENHRY and SYGVKD. The CDR3 is CAIRETSNTGELFF. CDR3 bases: TGTGCCATCAGGGAGACTAGCAACACCGGGGAGCTGTTTTTT.

CDR3: CASSENYGYTF. The CDR3, as DNA: TGCGCCAGCTCGGAGAACTATGGCTACACCTTC. The rearrangement links TRBV5-1 to TRBJ1-2; D remains ambiguous. Germline V gene sequence: CDR1 SGHRS, CDR2 YFSETQ. The CDR3 runs to 11 residues. V gave up 7 bases and J gave up 2 bases, with 6 bases separating them.

This clone is a singleton in its sample. The chain couples TRBV11-2 to TRBJ2-3, with 7 bases matching TRBD2. The V gene's germline CDR1 is SGHAT and CDR2 FQNNGV. Germline trimming cut 4 bases from V and 0 bases from J; bases unmatched to any gene: 7. This CDR3 comprises 16 residues. This chain's CDR3 is CASSYGSGFSTDTQYF. Here the CDR3 DNA reads TGTGCCAGCAGCTACGGTAGCGGGTTTAGCACAGATACGCAGTATTTT.

In this sample, this clone turned up a few times. V and J are TRBV19 and TRBJ1-3, with TRBD1 matching 10 bases. The CDR3 is made up of 16 amino acids. The germline V gene encodes CDR1 LNHDA and CDR2 SQIVND (reference sequence). The V segment lost 7 bases and the J segment 0 bases; nucleotides outside the gene matches: 6. The CDR3 DNA reads TGTGCCAGTACCCCGGGACAGGGGACCTCTGGAAACACCATATATTTT. This codes for CASTPGQGTSGNTIYF. The entire variable domain, with the rest obtained from reference TRBV19 and TRBJ1-3, is as follows: DGGITQSPKYLFRKEGQNVTLSCEQNLNHDAMYWYRQDPGQGLRLIYYSQIVNDFQKGDIAEGYSVSREKKESFPLTVTSAQKNPTAFYLCASTPGQGTSGNTIYFGEGSWLTVV.

The rearrangement uses TRBV11-3 and TRBJ2-5; 9 bases are a match to TRBD1. The CDR3 loop spans 15 amino acids. Germline assignment: CDR1 SGHNT and CDR2 YENEEA. J was trimmed by 5 bases and V by 5 bases; bases with no gene match: 9. CDR3 sequence reads: CASSRTGTGKETQYF. The CDR3 DNA is TGTGCCAGCAGCAGAACCGGGACAGGGAAGGAGACCCAGTACTTC.

This rearrangement joins TRBV29-1 to TRBJ1-1; no clear D gene. Germline CDR1 reads SQVTM; CDR2 reads ANQGSEA. V lost 6 bases, J lost 3 bases, and 11 bases lay in between. This CDR3 comprises 12 residues. DNA of the CDR3: TGCAGCGTCCGACAAACGGACACTGAAGCTTTCTTT. Protein product: CSVRQTDTEAFF.

The chain links TRBV7-8 to TRBJ2-5, with 13 bases lining up with TRBD2. Germline trimming cut 2 bases from V and 0 bases from J; bases unmatched to any gene: 3. The germline V gene encodes CDR1 SGHVS and CDR2 FQNEAQ. This CDR3 has 17 residues. The CDR3 is CASSLLLAGGYQETQYF. CDR3 sequence (DNA): TGTGCCAGCAGCTTATTACTAGCGGGAGGGTACCAAGAGACCCAGTACTTC.

The V gene is TRBV27, the J gene TRBJ1-5; 8 bases agree with TRBD1. V gave up 1 base and J gave up 0 bases; unmatched junction bases: 14. The CDR3 contains 20 residues. From germline, CDR1 is MNHEY and CDR2 SMNVEV (reference sequence). CDR3 DNA: TGTGCCAGCAGTTTATATGGCGGGCCGGACAGGGAGAATAGCAATCAGCCCCAGCATTTT. This gives the protein CASSLYGGPDRENSNQPQHF.

CDR3 sequence reads: CASSTLRSDSRTYEQYF. The CDR3 region has the DNA TGTGCCAGCAGTACCCTACGTTCGGACAGCAGAACCTACGAGCAGTACTTC. The chain is built from TRBV28 and TRBJ2-7; D is possibly TRBD1 (6 bases). The germline gives CDR1 MDHEN, CDR2 SYDVKM. V was clipped by 5 bases and J by 2 bases, with 22 bases between them. This CDR3 region has 17 residues.

The chain carries TRBV3-1 (or the pseudogene TRBV3-2) and TRBJ2-3, with 10 bases identical to TRBD2. Germline CDR1 LGHDT, CDR2 YNNKEL (reference sequence). The CDR3 sequence is 15 residues long. With 6 bases clipped from V and 2 bases from J, the junction kept 5 bases outside the gene matches. The CDR3: CASSWTSGNTDTQYF. DNA of the CDR3: TGTGCCAGCAGTTGGACTAGCGGAAACACAGATACGCAGTATTTT.

The chain employs TRBV3-1 (or the pseudogene TRBV3-2) and TRBJ2-5, with D perhaps matching TRBD2 (5 bases). V was clipped by 5 bases and J by 3 bases, with 22 bases between them. This CDR3 is built from 17 residues. Looked up from germline, CDR1 is LGHDT and CDR2 is YNNKEL (reference sequence). This CDR3 reads CASSARVGRLVEETQYF. The CDR3 DNA sequence: TGTGCCAGCAGCGCAAGAGTAGGGAGATTAGTGGAAGAGACCCAGTACTTC.

This clone was counted between two and nine times. This chain connects TRBV2 to TRBJ1-2; D may be TRBD1 (5 bases). Trimming removed 9 bases from V and 0 bases from J, with 14 bases in between. The CDR3 runs to 14 residues. CDR1 is SNHLY and CDR2 is FYNNEI in the germline V gene. CDR3 loop: CASYSGLSNYGYTF. In DNA form, the CDR3 reads TGTGCCAGTTACTCGGGACTCTCTAACTATGGCTACACCTTC.

This rearrangement joins TRBV4-2 to TRBJ1-1; D is undetermined. Trimming stripped 3 bases from V and 4 bases from J, with 9 bases between. This CDR3 comprises 13 residues. Germline V gene lookup returns CDR1 LGHNA and CDR2 YNFKEQ. The CDR3 nucleotides read TGTGCCAGCAGCCATCGCCGGGGCACTGAAGCTTTCTTT. Translated, it gives CASSHRRGTEAFF.